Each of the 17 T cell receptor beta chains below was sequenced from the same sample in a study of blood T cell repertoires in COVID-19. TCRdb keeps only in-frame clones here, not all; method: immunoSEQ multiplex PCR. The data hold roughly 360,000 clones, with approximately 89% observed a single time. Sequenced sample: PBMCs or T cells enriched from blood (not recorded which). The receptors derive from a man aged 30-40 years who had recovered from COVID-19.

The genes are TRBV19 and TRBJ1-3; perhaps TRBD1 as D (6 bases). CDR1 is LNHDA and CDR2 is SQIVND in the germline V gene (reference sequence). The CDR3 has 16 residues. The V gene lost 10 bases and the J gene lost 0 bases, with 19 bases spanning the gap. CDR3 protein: CATHRPGHHSGNTIYF. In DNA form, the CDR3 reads TGTGCCACCCATAGACCGGGACATCACTCTGGAAACACCATATATTTT.

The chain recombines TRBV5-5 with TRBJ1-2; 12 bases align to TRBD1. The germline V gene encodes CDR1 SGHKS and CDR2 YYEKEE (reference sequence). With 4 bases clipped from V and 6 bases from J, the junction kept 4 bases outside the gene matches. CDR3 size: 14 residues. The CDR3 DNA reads TGTGCCAGCAGCATCGGGACAGGGGGCGATGGCTACACCTTC. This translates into CASSIGTGGDGYTF.

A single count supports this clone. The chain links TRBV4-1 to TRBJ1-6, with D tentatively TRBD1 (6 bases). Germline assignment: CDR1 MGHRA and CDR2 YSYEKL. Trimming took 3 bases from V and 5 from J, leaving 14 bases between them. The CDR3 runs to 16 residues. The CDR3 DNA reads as TGCGCCAGCAGCCACGACAGGACCCTTAATAATTCACCCCTCCACTTT. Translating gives CASSHDRTLNNSPLHF.

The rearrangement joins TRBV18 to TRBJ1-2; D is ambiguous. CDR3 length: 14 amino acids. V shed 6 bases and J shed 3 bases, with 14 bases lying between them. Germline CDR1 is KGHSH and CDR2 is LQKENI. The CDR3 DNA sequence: TGTGCCAGCTCGCATAAGATAGCGGACTATGGCTACACCTTC. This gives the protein CASSHKIADYGYTF.

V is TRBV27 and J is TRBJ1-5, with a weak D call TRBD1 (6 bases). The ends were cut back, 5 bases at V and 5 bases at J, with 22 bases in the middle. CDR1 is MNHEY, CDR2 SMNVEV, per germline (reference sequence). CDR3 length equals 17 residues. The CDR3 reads CASSRYFGQNNHQPQHF. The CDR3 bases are TGTGCCAGCAGTCGCTACTTCGGACAGAACAACCATCAGCCCCAGCATTTT.

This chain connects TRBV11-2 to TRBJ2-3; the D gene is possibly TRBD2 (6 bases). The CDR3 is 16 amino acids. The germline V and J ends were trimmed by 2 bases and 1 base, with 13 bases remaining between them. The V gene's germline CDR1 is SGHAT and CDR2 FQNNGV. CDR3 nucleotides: TGTGCCAGCAGCTTACGGCGGGGATGGGGCACAGATACGCAGTATTTT. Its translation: CASSLRRGWGTDTQYF.

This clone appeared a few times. This CDR3 is CASSLEQTNTGELFF. The CDR3 DNA reads TGCGCCAGCAGCTTGGAACAGACGAACACCGGGGAGCTGTTTTTT. This chain connects TRBV5-1 to TRBJ2-2; no clear D. The V and J ends lost 0 bases and 0 bases respectively, with 6 bases between them. The CDR3 spans 15 residues. Germline loops: CDR1 SGHRS, CDR2 YFSETQ.

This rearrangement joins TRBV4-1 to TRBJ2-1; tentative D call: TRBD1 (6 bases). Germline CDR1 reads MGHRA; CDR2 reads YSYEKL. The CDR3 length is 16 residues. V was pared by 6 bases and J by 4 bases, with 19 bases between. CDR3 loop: CASSPIHTGQYNEQFF. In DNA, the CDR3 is TGCGCCAGCAGTCCTATACACACAGGACAGTACAATGAGCAGTTCTTC.

The CDR3 coding sequence is TGTGCCAGCAGCTTTAATCCAGTGGGCCGATCGAACACCGGGGAGCTGTTTTTT. It is translated as CASSFNPVGRSNTGELFF. The J gene is TRBJ2-2, the V gene TRBV7-9; no definite D call. Deletions cut 3 bases from V and 0 bases from J, with 17 bases between. Germline V gene sequence: CDR1 SEHNR, CDR2 FQNEAQ (reference sequence). The CDR3 spans 18 residues.

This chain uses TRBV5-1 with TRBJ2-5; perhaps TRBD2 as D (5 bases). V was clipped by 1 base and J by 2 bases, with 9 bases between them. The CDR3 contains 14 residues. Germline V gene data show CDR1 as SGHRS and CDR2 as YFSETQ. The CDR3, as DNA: TGCGCCAGCAGCTTGAAAGGGAGACAAGAGACCCAGTACTTC. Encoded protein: CASSLKGRQETQYF.

The CDR3 here is CASSILGAGTEAFF. The CDR3 nucleotides read TGTGCCAGTAGTATTTTGGGGGCAGGGACTGAAGCTTTCTTT. This chain connects TRBV19 to TRBJ1-1, with D possibly matching TRBD1 (6 bases). CDR3 length: 14 amino acids. Germline V gene lookup returns CDR1 LNHDA and CDR2 SQIVND (reference sequence). V was pared by 3 bases and J by 5 bases, with 13 bases between.

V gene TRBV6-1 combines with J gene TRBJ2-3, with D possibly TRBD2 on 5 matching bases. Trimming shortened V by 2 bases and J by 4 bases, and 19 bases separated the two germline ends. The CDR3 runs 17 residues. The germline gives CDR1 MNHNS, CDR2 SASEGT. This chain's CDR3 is CASSETPLGSDADTQYF. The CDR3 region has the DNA TGTGCCAGCAGTGAAACCCCACTAGGTAGCGACGCAGATACGCAGTATTTT.

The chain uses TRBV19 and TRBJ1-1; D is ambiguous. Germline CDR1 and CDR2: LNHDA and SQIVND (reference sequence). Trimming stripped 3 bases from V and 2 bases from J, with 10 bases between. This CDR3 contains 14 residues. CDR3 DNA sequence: TGTGCCAGTAGTATCGCATCCACTAACACTGAAGCTTTCTTT. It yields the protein CASSIASTNTEAFF.

CDR3 amino acids: CASSLNRAQETQYF. CDR3 in DNA: TGTGCCAGCAGCTTAAACAGGGCCCAAGAGACCCAGTACTTC. The rearrangement joins TRBV7-2 to TRBJ2-5; possibly TRBD1 for D (6 bases). Germline CDR1 SGHTA, CDR2 FQGNSA. Deletions cut 2 bases from V and 1 base from J, with 8 bases between. The CDR3 covers 14 residues.

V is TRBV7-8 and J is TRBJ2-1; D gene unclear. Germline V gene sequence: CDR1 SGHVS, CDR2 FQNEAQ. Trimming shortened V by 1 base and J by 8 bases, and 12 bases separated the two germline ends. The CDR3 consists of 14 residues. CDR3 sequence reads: CASSLEYSHYEQFF. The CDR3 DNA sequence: TGTGCCAGCAGCTTAGAGTACTCCCACTATGAGCAGTTCTTC.

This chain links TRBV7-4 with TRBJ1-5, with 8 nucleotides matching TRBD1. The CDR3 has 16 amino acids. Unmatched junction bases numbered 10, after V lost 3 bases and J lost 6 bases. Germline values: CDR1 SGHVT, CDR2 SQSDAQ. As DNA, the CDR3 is TGTGCCAGCAGCTTTAGAGAACAGGGGGGCAGTCAGCCCCAGCATTTT. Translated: CASSFREQGGSQPQHF.

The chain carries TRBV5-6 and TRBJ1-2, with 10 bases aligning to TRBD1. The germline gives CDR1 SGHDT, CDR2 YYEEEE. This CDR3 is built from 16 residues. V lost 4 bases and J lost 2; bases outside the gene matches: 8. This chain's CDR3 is CASSHSGQGKNYGYTF. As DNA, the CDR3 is TGTGCCAGCAGCCATTCGGGACAGGGGAAGAACTATGGCTACACCTTC.